Listed below are T cell receptor beta chains from one sample, sequenced in a study of blood T cell repertoires in COVID-19. The repertoire was sequenced with immunoSEQ multiplex PCR; TCRdb's copy has only in-frame clones and lacks some. The sample holds some 270,000 clones, more than 85% seen once. Sequenced input: peripheral blood. The source is a man aged 30-40 years with acute or convalescent COVID-19. CDR3s include the opening cysteine and the closing phenylalanine or tryptophan. The D gene is left open where the match is weak. Rows may omit the clone size; those that give it use once, few, many or a size class.

clone size | CDR3 length | D gene | J gene | V gene | CDR3 DNA | CDR3 protein
. | 14 | . | TRBJ2-1 | TRBV7-8 | TGTGCCAGCAGCCCCATACAGCTTTCTGATGAGCAGTTCTTC | CASSPIQLSDEQFF
. | 14 | . | TRBJ1-4 | TRBV5-1 | TGCGCCAGCAGCTTAGGGGCGACTAATGAAAAACTGTTTTTT | CASSLGATNEKLFF
. | 15 | . | TRBJ2-3 | TRBV15 | TGTGCCACCAGCAGAGATCGTTTAGCTATTGATACGCAGTATTTT | CATSRDRLAIDTQYF
. | 15 | TRBD1 | TRBJ1-5 | TRBV2 | TGTGCCAGCAGTAAAGAACAGGGGGCTCGGCAGCCCCAGCATTTT | CASSKEQGARQPQHF
. | 17 | TRBD1 | TRBJ1-2 | TRBV19 | TGTGCCAGTAGTATAGGGGGGACAGGAGGCAGGAACTATGGCTACACCTTC | CASSIGGTGGRNYGYTF
. | 13 | . | TRBJ1-1 | TRBV7-8 | TGTGCCAGCAGCTTGACAGGCTCGATAGAAGCTTTCTTT | CASSLTGSIEAFF
. | 14 | . | TRBJ2-2 | TRBV19 | TGTGCCAGTAGTATGGACAGACTCACCGGGGAGCTGTTTTTT | CASSMDRLTGELFF
. | 16 | TRBD2 | TRBJ2-7 | TRBV29-1 | TGCAGCGTTGAAGATGCGGGACTAGCGGGGGCCTACGAGCAGTACTTC | CSVEDAGLAGAYEQYF
. | 14 | . | TRBJ1-5 | TRBV19 | TGTGCCAGTAGAGGGGACAACCCTGGAAAGCCCCAGCATTTT | CASRGDNPGKPQHF
. | 14 | TRBD1 | TRBJ2-1 | TRBV6-5 | TGTGCCAGCAGACGGGACAGGGTCCGCGATGAGCAGTTCTTC | CASRRDRVRDEQFF
. | 14 | . | TRBJ1-5 | TRBV29-1 | TGCAGCGTCGCAAACCCGGGGAGCAATCAGCCCCAGCATTTT | CSVANPGSNQPQHF
. | 16 | . | TRBJ1-6 | TRBV7-9 | TGTGCCAGCAGTAGCACATCCGGGACACCAAATTCACCCCTCCACTTT | CASSSTSGTPNSPLHF
. | 14 | TRBD1 | TRBJ2-7 | TRBV2 | TGTGCCAGCAGTGGGACAGGGGATTTCTACGAGCAGTACTTC | CASSGTGDFYEQYF
few | 16 | . | TRBJ1-2 | TRBV4-1 | TGCGCCAGCAGCCAAGATGTTTCAGTTCAGGGATTTGGCTACACCTTC | CASSQDVSVQGFGYTF
. | 15 | . | TRBJ2-7 | TRBV4-1 | TGCGCCAGCAGCCAAGATGCGGGGTCCCCCTACGAGCAGTACTTC | CASSQDAGSPYEQYF
. | 14 | . | TRBJ1-1 | TRBV27 | TGTGCCAGCAGTTTTTCAGGGGTGAACACTGAAGCTTTCTTT | CASSFSGVNTEAFF
. | 14 | TRBD1 | TRBJ2-5 | TRBV5-4 | TGTGCCAGCAGCGCTGGGACAGGACAAGAGACCCAGTACTTC | CASSAGTGQETQYF
few | 15 | TRBD2 | TRBJ2-3 | TRBV6-4 | TGTGCCAGCAGTGACTCTGGCGGGGGAGCCGATACGCAGTATTTT | CASSDSGGGADTQYF
. | 16 | . | TRBJ2-3 | TRBV6-5 | TGTGCCAGCAGTTCCGAAGGTTCCGCGGTTACAGATACGCAGTATTTT | CASSSEGSAVTDTQYF
. | 15 | TRBD1 | TRBJ2-7 | TRBV5-1 | TGCGCCAGCAGCTTGGAGGGGGCTTCCTCCTACGAGCAGTACTTC | CASSLEGASSYEQYF